These 32 T cell receptor beta chains were sequenced from one sample in a study of CD8+ T cells in alopecia areata (dated by TCRdb to between 2018 and 2020). Sample time point, as interpreted from the label and publication: around 4 weeks on oral tofacitinib. Sample treatment or condition, as interpreted from the label and publication: oral pan-JAK inhibitor, 5-10 mg twice daily. Receptor libraries were prepared by the immunoSEQ multiplex PCR assay. For TCR sequencing, RNA was extracted from every sample and reverse transcribed into cDNA to serve as template. Held by TCRdb, this immuneACCESS table contains in-frame sequences only and omits some clones. Under half of the omission traces to an unresolved V gene where checked; the cause of the rest is unknown. For this sample the table gives fewer than 250,000 clones, of which over 60% were detected only once. The ten largest account for roughly 4.2% of the sample.

Sequenced here: CD4+ T cells sorted from blood, sampled at week 4, from a patient treated with tofacitinib. The receptors were sampled from a human donor with alopecia areata.

V and J are TRBV29-1 and TRBJ1-2, with D possibly being TRBD1 (6 bases). The CDR3 contains 12 residues. V gave up 3 bases and J gave up 7 bases, with 12 bases separating them. CDR1 and CDR2 (germline): SQVTM, ANQGSEA. This CDR3 reads CSVEQGYGGYTF. In nucleotides, the CDR3 is TGCAGCGTTGAGCAGGGGTATGGTGGCTACACCTTC.

This clone was seen a few times. The rearrangement links TRBV2 to TRBJ2-7; D may correspond to TRBD1 or TRBD2 (5 bases each). The CDR3 sequence is 15 residues long. V shed 4 bases and J shed 4 bases, with 17 bases lying between them. Germline V lookup: CDR1 SNHLY, CDR2 FYNNEI. The chain's CDR3 is CASSVDSGPGYEQYF. DNA of the CDR3: TGTGCCAGCAGTGTTGACAGCGGCCCCGGATACGAGCAGTACTTC.

V usage is TRBV7-2 and J usage is TRBJ2-5, with 9 bases aligning to TRBD1. V lost 0 bases to trimming and J lost 5 bases; unmatched junction nucleotides: 1. CDR3 length equals 14 residues. Germline V CDR1 and CDR2: SGHTA, FQGNSA. The CDR3 reads CASSLAGTGETQYF. In DNA form, the CDR3 reads TGTGCCAGCAGCTTAGCCGGGACAGGGGAGACCCAGTACTTC.

The J gene is TRBJ1-2, the V gene TRBV7-2; no firm D call. CDR1 and CDR2 (germline): SGHTA, FQGNSA. Trimming left V 1 base short and J 9 bases short, with 12 bases between. The CDR3 has 13 amino acids. Here the CDR3 reads CASSLVMGGSYTF. CDR3 DNA sequence: TGTGCCAGCAGCTTAGTGATGGGAGGGAGCTACACCTTC.

The chain links TRBV7-2 to TRBJ2-2, with D unresolved. Germline V CDR1 and CDR2: SGHTA, FQGNSA. The CDR3 has 15 amino acids. With 6 bases removed from V and 0 bases from J, the gap between germline ends came to 11 bases. The CDR3 nucleotides read TGTGCCAGCAGTACTACTGGGGCGAACACCGGGGAGCTGTTTTTT. Amino acid sequence: CASSTTGANTGELFF. The full variable domain, its missing parts supplied by reference TRBV7-2 and TRBJ2-2, is GAGVSQSPSNKVTEKGKDVELRCDPISGHTALYWYRQSLGQGLEFLIYFQGNSAPDKSGLPSDRFSAERTGGSVSTLTIQRTQQEDSAVYLCASSTTGANTGELFFGEGSRLTVL.

The chain uses TRBV6-5 and TRBJ2-7, with D maybe TRBD2 (6 bases). The V end was cut by 0 bases, the J end by 0 bases, with 12 bases between. The CDR3 has 16 residues. Germline values: CDR1 MNHEY, CDR2 SVGAGI. CDR3 loop: CASSYSGGHSSYEQYF. CDR3 nucleotide sequence: TGTGCCAGCAGTTACTCGGGAGGACACTCCTCCTACGAGCAGTACTTC.

Only a few counts were recorded for this clone. The chain links TRBV7-6 to TRBJ2-5, with TRBD2 matching 8 bases. The junction had 4 bases not matched to a gene; V was cut back by 2 bases and J by 5 bases. Germline CDR1 and CDR2: SGHVS and FNYEAQ. This CDR3 is 14 amino acids long. CDR3: CASSLSVAGETQYF. The CDR3 DNA follows: TGTGCCAGCAGCTTATCGGTAGCGGGGGAGACCCAGTACTTC.

The chain joins TRBV5-1 to TRBJ2-3; D is ambiguous. The germline V gene has CDR1 SGHRS and CDR2 YFSETQ. This CDR3 is 14 amino acids long. Trimming pared 4 bases from V and 2 bases from J, leaving 11 bases between. CDR3 amino acids: CASSHGEPTDTQYF. CDR3 coding DNA: TGCGCCAGCAGCCATGGGGAACCCACAGATACGCAGTATTTT.

The chain has TRBV29-1 and TRBJ1-5, with a weak D call TRBD1 (5 bases). Between the trimmed V and J ends, which lost 4 bases and 1 base, there was a span of 14 bases. The germline V gene has CDR1 SQVTM and CDR2 ANQGSEA. CDR3 size: 15 residues. The chain's CDR3 is CSVGDRSGSNQPQHF. DNA for the CDR3: TGCAGCGTTGGGGACCGTAGCGGGAGCAATCAGCCCCAGCATTTT.

The rearrangement joins TRBV4-3 to TRBJ2-3, with D unclear. V was clipped by 2 bases and J by 9 bases, with 21 bases between them. The germline gives CDR1 LGHNA, CDR2 YSLEER. This CDR3 spans 16 amino acids. CDR3 region: CASSQQDGPSVYTQYF. In DNA form, the CDR3 reads TGCGCCAGCAGCCAACAGGACGGACCGTCTGTGTACACGCAGTATTTT.

In this sample, this clone turned up once. The rearrangement joins TRBV5-4 to TRBJ1-1, with D perhaps matching TRBD1 (6 bases). Trimming shortened V by 4 bases and J by 6 bases, and 16 bases separated the two germline ends. The germline V gene has CDR1 SGHNT and CDR2 YYREEE (reference sequence). This CDR3 spans 14 amino acids. This CDR3 is CASSVDQGFSEAFF. Here the CDR3 DNA reads TGTGCCAGCAGCGTCGATCAGGGGTTCTCTGAAGCTTTCTTT.

V usage is TRBV29-1 and J usage is TRBJ2-3, with D unclear. The germline gives CDR1 SQVTM, CDR2 ANQGSEA. The CDR3 runs to 12 residues. Between the trimmed V and J ends, which lost 3 bases and 6 bases, there was a span of 10 bases. DNA of the CDR3: TGCAGCGTTGACTTAGCTTCGGATACGCAGTATTTT. Amino acid sequence: CSVDLASDTQYF.

The table lists this clone with a count of one. CDR3 in DNA: TGTGCCAGCAGACGAGGACTAGCGGGGGTTCAAGAGACCCAGTACTTC. Its protein product is CASRRGLAGVQETQYF. The rearrangement uses TRBV7-2 and TRBJ2-5; TRBD2 matches 13 bases. In germline, CDR1 is SGHTA, CDR2 FQGNSA. This CDR3 contains 16 residues. Trimming removed 6 bases from V and 2 bases from J; junction bases left unmatched: 6.

There are a few counts of this clone. The gene calls are TRBV29-1 and TRBJ1-1, with D unresolved. The CDR3 is 11 residues long. V was shortened by 3 bases and J by 5 bases, with 7 bases between the two germline ends. Per the germline V gene, CDR1 is SQVTM and CDR2 is ANQGSEA. The CDR3 coding sequence is TGCAGCGTTGACGACCGGACTGAAGCTTTCTTT. It encodes CSVDDRTEAFF.

This clone was found a few times. This chain uses TRBV15 with TRBJ1-1; D may be TRBD1 (6 bases). The V gene lost 1 base and the J gene lost 12 bases, with 24 bases spanning the gap. This CDR3 spans 16 amino acids. Germline V gene data show CDR1 as LNHNV and CDR2 as YYDKDF (reference sequence). DNA of the CDR3: TGTGCCACCAGCAGAGTTATATCCGGACAGCGTGGTTTATCTTTCTTT. It codes for CATSRVISGQRGLSFF.

The chain uses TRBV6-5 and TRBJ2-7, with a tentative D call TRBD1 (6 bases). Trimming removed 0 bases from V and 4 bases from J, with 10 bases in between. Germline-derived CDR1 and CDR2 are MNHEY and SVGAGI. The CDR3 is 14 residues long. The CDR3 DNA follows: TGTGCCAGCAGTTACTCTCAGGGGCCTTACGAGCAGTACTTC. Amino acids: CASSYSQGPYEQYF.

The rearrangement uses TRBV7-9 and TRBJ2-7; D unresolved. Germline V gives CDR1 SEHNR, CDR2 FQNEAQ (reference sequence). V lost 2 bases to trimming and J lost 4 bases, with 9 bases between them. CDR3 length equals 13 residues. CDR3 sequence reads: CASSLQSGYEQYF. CDR3 DNA sequence: TGTGCCAGCAGCTTACAATCTGGGTACGAGCAGTACTTC.

The J gene is TRBJ1-2, the V gene TRBV6-5; 11 bases line up with TRBD1. Per the germline V gene, CDR1 is MNHEY and CDR2 is SVGAGI. The ends lost 8 bases at V and 8 bases at J; junction bases unmatched: 7. This CDR3 has 13 residues. CDR3 DNA sequence: TGTGCCAGCGGACAGGGGGCGTCGGTAGGCTACACCTTC. Its protein is CASGQGASVGYTF.

The chain employs TRBV29-1 and TRBJ2-3, with D unresolved. V lost 7 bases to trimming and J lost 2 bases, with 13 bases between them. This CDR3 is 13 amino acids long. Per the germline V gene, CDR1 is SQVTM and CDR2 is ANQGSEA. DNA of the CDR3: TGCAGCGGCATCCGGGCTAACACAGATACGCAGTATTTT. Its protein is CSGIRANTDTQYF.

DNA for the CDR3: TGTGCCTGGGGTGCCGGGACAGGGTCCAATGAGCAGTTCTTC. Its translation is CAWGAGTGSNEQFF. This chain links TRBV30 with TRBJ2-1; 9 nucleotides line up with TRBD1. This CDR3 region has 14 residues. CDR1 and CDR2 from the germline V gene are GTSNPN and SVGIG (reference sequence). V trimming: 5 bases; J trimming: 6 bases; junction bases outside the gene matches: 8.

The rearrangement joins TRBV30 to TRBJ1-1; D gene unclear. Germline values: CDR1 GTSNPN, CDR2 SVGIG (reference sequence). Trimming took 1 base from V and 3 from J, leaving 3 bases between them. The CDR3 runs to 11 residues. CDR3 amino acids: CAWSADTEAFF. The CDR3, as DNA: TGTGCCTGGAGTGCGGACACTGAAGCTTTCTTT. Using reference TRBV30 and TRBJ1-1 for the parts outside the CDR3, the full variable domain is SQTIHQWPATLVQPVGSPLSLECTVEGTSNPNLYWYRQAAGRGLQLLFYSVGIGQISSEVPQNLSASRPQDRQFILSSKKLLLSDSGFYLCAWSADTEAFFGQGTRLTVV.

This chain connects TRBV19 to TRBJ2-6, with 9 positions matching TRBD1. J gave up 0 bases and V 5 bases, and 8 bases lay outside the gene matches. Germline V gene data show CDR1 as LNHDA and CDR2 as SQIVND (reference sequence). The CDR3 is made up of 18 amino acids. The CDR3 is CASSPSGTGYSGANVLTF. The CDR3 nucleotides are TGTGCCAGTAGTCCCTCCGGGACAGGGTACTCTGGGGCCAACGTCCTGACTTTC.

J is TRBJ2-7 and V is TRBV4-3; the D is unclear. The CDR3 loop spans 14 amino acids. V dropped 0 bases and J dropped 6 bases, with 12 bases sitting between them. Germline V gene sequence: CDR1 LGHNA, CDR2 YSLEER. The CDR3: CASSQDLLPGEQYF. The CDR3 bases are TGCGCCAGCAGCCAAGATCTTTTACCGGGCGAGCAGTACTTC.

The CDR3 here is CASNRRGGGTDTQYF. The CDR3 region has the DNA TGTGCCAGCAACCGACGGGGGGGCGGCACAGATACGCAGTATTTT. The chain carries TRBV6-5 and TRBJ2-3; 8 bases match TRBD2. V lost 7 bases, J lost 1 base, and 7 bases stayed unmatched. The CDR3 contains 15 residues. CDR1 and CDR2 (germline): MNHEY, SVGAGI.

The V call is TRBV29-1, the J call TRBJ1-5; 8 bases are shared with TRBD1. Germline assignment: CDR1 SQVTM and CDR2 ANQGSEA. Trimming took 5 bases from V and 2 from J; bases not matched to a gene: 2. This CDR3 region has 13 residues. As DNA, the CDR3 is TGCAGCGTTCCGGGACAGGGCAATCAGCCCCAGCATTTT. As protein: CSVPGQGNQPQHF.

Ten or more counts support this clone. The chain links TRBV7-2 to TRBJ2-3; 9 bases align to TRBD1. The J segment lost 0 bases and the V segment lost 5 bases, leaving 3 bases of the junction unmatched. From germline, CDR1 is SGHTA and CDR2 FQGNSA. The CDR3 consists of 15 residues. The CDR3 DNA reads as TGTGCCAGCAGCAGGGGACAGGGTAGCACAGATACGCAGTATTTT. It specifies CASSRGQGSTDTQYF.

V gene TRBV29-1 combines with J gene TRBJ2-5; TRBD2 agrees at 14 bases. Germline values: CDR1 SQVTM, CDR2 ANQGSEA. This CDR3 has 18 residues. V was clipped by 6 bases and J by 5 bases; unmatched bases: 17. The CDR3 here is CSVTKGLAGGNVRETQYF. The CDR3 nucleotides are TGCAGCGTAACCAAAGGACTAGCGGGGGGAAATGTTAGGGAGACCCAGTACTTC.

The chain combines TRBV11-3 with TRBJ1-6; no definite D call. The CDR3 spans 13 residues. In germline, CDR1 is SGHNT, CDR2 YENEEA. V lost 5 bases, J lost 7 bases, and 9 bases lay in between. DNA for the CDR3: TGTGCCAGCAGCCCGTTGAGGAATTCACCCCTCCACTTT. It is translated as CASSPLRNSPLHF.

The chain is built from TRBV2 and TRBJ2-7, with D unclear. In germline, CDR1 is SNHLY, CDR2 FYNNEI. CDR3 length: 15 residues. Trimming cost V 2 bases and J 0 bases, with 11 bases left between them. This CDR3 reads CASSEHRVLSYEQYF. In DNA form, the CDR3 reads TGTGCCAGCAGTGAACACCGGGTCCTCTCCTACGAGCAGTACTTC.

The V gene is TRBV7-9, the J gene TRBJ2-1; D is ambiguous. Germline CDR1 SEHNR, CDR2 FQNEAQ (reference sequence). Trimming shortened V by 5 bases and J by 4 bases, and 3 bases separated the two germline ends. The CDR3 is 11 residues long. In DNA form, the CDR3 reads TGTGCCAGCAGCCATTACAATGAGCAGTTCTTC. This sequence encodes CASSHYNEQFF.

This chain connects TRBV5-4 to TRBJ1-1, with 7 positions matching TRBD1. The V gene's germline CDR1 is SGHNT and CDR2 YYREEE (reference sequence). Trimming removed 1 base from V and 1 base from J; junction bases left unmatched: 10. The CDR3 extends over 17 amino acids. CDR3 in amino acids: CASSLNWGGQSNTEAFF. The DNA for the CDR3 is TGTGCCAGCAGCTTGAATTGGGGGGGACAGTCGAACACTGAAGCTTTCTTT.

The CDR3 reads CASSLAGALGYEQYF. In DNA form, the CDR3 reads TGTGCCAGCAGCTTAGCCGGGGCCTTGGGCTACGAGCAGTACTTC. This rearrangement joins TRBV7-9 to TRBJ2-7; D may be TRBD1 or TRBD2 (5 bases each). The germline CDR1 and CDR2 sequences are SEHNR and FQNEAQ (reference sequence). The CDR3 is 15 residues long. Deletions cut 0 bases from V and 3 bases from J, with 12 bases between.